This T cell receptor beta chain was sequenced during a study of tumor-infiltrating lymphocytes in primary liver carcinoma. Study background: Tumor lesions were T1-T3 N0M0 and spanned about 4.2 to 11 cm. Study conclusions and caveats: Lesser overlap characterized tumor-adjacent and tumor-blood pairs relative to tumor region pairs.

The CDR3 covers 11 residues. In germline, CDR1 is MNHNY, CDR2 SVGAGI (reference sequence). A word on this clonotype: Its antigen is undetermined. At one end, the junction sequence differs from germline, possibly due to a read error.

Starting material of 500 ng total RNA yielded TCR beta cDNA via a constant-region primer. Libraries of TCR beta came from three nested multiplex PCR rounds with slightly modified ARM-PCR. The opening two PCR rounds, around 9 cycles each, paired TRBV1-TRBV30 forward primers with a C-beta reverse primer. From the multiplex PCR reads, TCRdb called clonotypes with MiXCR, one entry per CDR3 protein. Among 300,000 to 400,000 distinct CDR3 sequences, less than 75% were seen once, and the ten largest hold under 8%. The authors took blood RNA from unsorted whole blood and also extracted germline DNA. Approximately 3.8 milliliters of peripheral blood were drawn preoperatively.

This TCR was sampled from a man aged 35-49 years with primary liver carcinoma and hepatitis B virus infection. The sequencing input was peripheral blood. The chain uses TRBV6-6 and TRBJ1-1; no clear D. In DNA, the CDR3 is TGTGCCAGCAGCACTAACACTGAGGCTTTCTTT. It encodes CASSTNTEAFF.